The 14 T cell receptor beta chains presented below share a single source sample, sequenced in a study of graft-versus-host responses after intestinal transplantation (dated by TCRdb to about 2021). Libraries were built with the immunoSEQ multiplex PCR assay. Imported from immuneACCESS, the table was reduced by TCRdb to in-frame sequences with V and J called. These copies leave out some clones; in studies compared against another copy, an unresolved V gene accounts for under half, and the cause of the remainder is not known. The sample records some 15,000 clones, approximately 88% of which are singletons. The ten largest clonotypes hold about 6.3% of the sample. The starting material was PBMCs, obtained approximately 15 weeks after intestinal transplant. The origin of the receptors is a human patient who received an intestinal transplant, so some T cells may come from the graft donor.

V and J are TRBV19 and TRBJ2-7, with TRBD1 matching 9 bases. The junction had 2 bases not matched to a gene; V was cut back by 1 base and J by 1 base. The CDR3 length is 15 residues. The V gene's germline CDR1 is LNHDA and CDR2 SQIVND (reference sequence). The CDR3 DNA reads as TGTGCCAGTAGTATAGGGACAGGGGCTTCCTACGAGCAGTACTTC. Translation gives CASSIGTGASYEQYF.

The rearrangement uses TRBV6-5 and TRBJ2-1; D remains unclear. Germline CDR1 reads MNHEY; CDR2 reads SVGAGI. This CDR3 is 13 amino acids long. Trimming took 0 bases from V and 9 from J, leaving 9 bases between them. The DNA of the CDR3 is TGTGCCAGCAGTTACTCGGTCAGCCGTGAGCAGTTCTTC. Translating it yields CASSYSVSREQFF.

The chain uses TRBV15 and TRBJ2-4; possible D gene TRBD2, 6 bases. The germline gives CDR1 LNHNV, CDR2 YYDKDF (reference sequence). Trimming shortened V by 7 bases and J by 4 bases, and 17 bases separated the two germline ends. The CDR3 loop spans 15 amino acids. The CDR3 sequence: CATKNQGLMKNIQYF. The CDR3 DNA sequence: TGTGCCACCAAAAACCAGGGACTTATGAAAAACATTCAGTACTTC.

The V gene is TRBV14, the J gene TRBJ2-7, with D perhaps matching TRBD2 (6 bases). Germline CDR1 SGHDN, CDR2 FVKESK. The V end lost 4 bases, the J end lost 1 base, and 26 bases lay between the germline ends. This CDR3 has 19 residues. For the CDR3, the DNA is TGTGCCAGCAGCCCACAACTACTTTGGGGAGGTCCGGGATCCTACGAGCAGTACTTC. Its translation is CASSPQLLWGGPGSYEQYF.

This sequence joins TRBV21-1 and TRBJ2-3. TRBV21-1 is reported as a pseudogene. CDR3 length: 19 amino acids. CDR3 region: CASSKDLSDLSLPTDTQYF. The DNA for the CDR3 is TGTGCCAGCAGCAAAGACCTATCGGATTTGAGTTTGCCCACAGATACGCAGTATTTT.

In nucleotides, the CDR3 is TGTGCCAGCAGCTTAGAAGGGGGCTACTACGAGCAGTACTTC. This codes for CASSLEGGYYEQYF. The chain employs TRBV7-2 and TRBJ2-7; 7 positions agree with TRBD1. The V and J ends lost 1 base and 3 bases, in that order; junction bases with no gene match: 3. The V gene's germline CDR1 is SGHTA and CDR2 FQGNSA. The CDR3 sequence is 14 residues long.

The J gene is TRBJ2-7, the V gene TRBV7-9, with 11 nucleotides matching TRBD1. CDR3 length: 14 residues. Per germline, CDR1 SEHNR and CDR2 FQNEAQ (reference sequence). The trim removed 4 bases at V and 3 bases at J, leaving 2 bases unmatched. CDR3 in DNA: TGTGCCAGCAGCTCCGGGACAGGGGGCTACGAGCAGTACTTC. Amino acid sequence: CASSSGTGGYEQYF.

J is TRBJ2-7 and V is TRBV28; D unclear. The CDR3 covers 18 residues. Per germline, CDR1 MDHEN and CDR2 SYDVKM. V was clipped by 4 bases and J by 2 bases, with 24 bases between them. CDR3 sequence: CASSSQVPTSLHPYEQYF. Written as DNA, the CDR3 is TGTGCCAGCAGTTCCCAAGTTCCGACCAGCCTGCACCCCTACGAGCAGTACTTC.

The rearrangement uses TRBV7-3 and TRBJ1-1; TRBD1 matches 8 bases. After removal of 4 bases from V and 3 bases from J, the junction contained 4 bases not matched to a gene. CDR1 and CDR2 from the germline V gene are SGHTA and FQGTGA. The CDR3 runs 14 residues. CDR3 nucleotide sequence: TGTGCCAGCAGCTCCACAGGGGGGGACACTGAAGCTTTCTTT. It translates to CASSSTGGDTEAFF.

The chain recombines TRBV7-4 with TRBJ1-1, with D possibly being TRBD1 (5 bases). The ends were cut back, 5 bases at V and 4 bases at J, with 20 bases in the middle. The CDR3 is 16 residues long. CDR1 SGHVT and CDR2 SQSDAQ come from the germline V gene. CDR3 protein: CASSPNGAGSGTEAFF. DNA for the CDR3: TGTGCCAGCAGCCCGAATGGGGCAGGGTCGGGCACTGAAGCTTTCTTT.

The chain joins TRBV6-1 to TRBJ2-7; D is ambiguous. V lost 0 bases to trimming and J lost 3 bases, with 9 bases between them. Germline V CDR1 and CDR2: MNHNS, SASEGT. The CDR3 is 14 residues long. This CDR3 reads CASSEAVRVYEQYF. The CDR3, as DNA: TGTGCCAGCAGTGAAGCGGTAAGGGTCTACGAGCAGTACTTC.

The V call is TRBV30, the J call TRBJ2-7; TRBD1 aligns across 9 bases. Germline CDR1 GTSNPN, CDR2 SVGIG (reference sequence). V lost 5 bases, J lost 0 bases, and 8 bases stayed unmatched. The CDR3 runs to 15 residues. The CDR3 sequence: CAWERGDRASYEQYF. The CDR3 DNA follows: TGTGCCTGGGAAAGGGGGGACAGGGCCTCCTACGAGCAGTACTTC.

In this sample, this clone turned up once. The chain has TRBV28 and TRBJ2-7; D is perhaps TRBD1 (6 bases). The V and J ends lost 3 bases and 0 bases respectively, with 12 bases between them. Per germline, CDR1 MDHEN and CDR2 SYDVKM. There are 15 residues in the CDR3. The DNA of the CDR3 is TGTGCCAGCAGTTTCTCCGACAGGTTCTCCTACGAGCAGTACTTC. It encodes CASSFSDRFSYEQYF.

The CDR3 nucleotides read TGTGCCAGCAGTTTCCCACGGGAGGAGGCCTACGAGCAGTACTTC. This gives the protein CASSFPREEAYEQYF. V and J are TRBV28 and TRBJ2-7, with 7 bases matching TRBD2. V lost 3 bases and J lost 2; bases outside the gene matches: 7. The CDR3 is made up of 15 amino acids. Germline V CDR1 and CDR2: MDHEN, SYDVKM.